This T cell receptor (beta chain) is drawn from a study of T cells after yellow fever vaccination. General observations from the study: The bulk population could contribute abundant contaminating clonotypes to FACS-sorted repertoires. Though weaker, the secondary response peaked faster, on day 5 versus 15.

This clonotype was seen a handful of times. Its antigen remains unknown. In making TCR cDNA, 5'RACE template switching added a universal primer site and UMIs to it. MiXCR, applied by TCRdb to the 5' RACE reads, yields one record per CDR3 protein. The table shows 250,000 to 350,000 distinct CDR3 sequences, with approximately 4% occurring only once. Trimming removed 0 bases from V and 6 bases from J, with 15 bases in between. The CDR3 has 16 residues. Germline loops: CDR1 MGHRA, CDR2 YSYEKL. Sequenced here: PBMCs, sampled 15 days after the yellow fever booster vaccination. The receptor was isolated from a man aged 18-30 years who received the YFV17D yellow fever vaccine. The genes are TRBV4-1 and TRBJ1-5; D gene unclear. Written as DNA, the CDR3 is TGCGCCAGCAGCCAAGATATTTTGCGTCGTACTCAGCCCCAGCATTTT. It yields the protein CASSQDILRRTQPQHF.